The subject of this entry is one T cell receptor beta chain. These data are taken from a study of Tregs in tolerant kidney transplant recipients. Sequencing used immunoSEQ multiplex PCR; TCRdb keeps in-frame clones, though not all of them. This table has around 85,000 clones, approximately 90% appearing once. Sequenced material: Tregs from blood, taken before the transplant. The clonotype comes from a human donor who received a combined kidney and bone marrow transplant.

The CDR3 protein is CASSQPLGGKDTGELFF. CDR3 bases: TGCGCCAGCAGCCAGCCCTTAGGGGGTAAAGACACCGGGGAGCTGTTTTTT. The gene calls are TRBV4-1 and TRBJ2-2; D is perhaps TRBD1 (6 bases). The CDR3 is 17 amino acids. Germline loops: CDR1 MGHRA, CDR2 YSYEKL. V lost 3 bases, J lost 3 bases, and 17 bases lay in between.